The text below deals with one T cell receptor (beta chain). The target antigen is unknown. This entry is derived from a study of cytomegalovirus exposure and HLA in healthy donors. General study findings and limits: Several top significant clusters appeared, in a later analysis, to be linked to common viral pathogens. As a later analysis revealed, most CMV-associated TCR beta chains appeared HLA-restricted.

PCR employed 60 Vbeta and 13 Jbeta primers. Profiling relied on immunoSEQ multiplex PCR, and the TCRdb table lists in-frame clones only, not all of them. The sample shows some 120,000 clones, about 73% of them seen only once. The CDR3 sequence is 15 residues long. Germline CDR1 and CDR2: LNHDA and SQIVND (reference sequence). Trimming cost V 8 bases and J 1 base; bases outside gene matches: 3. The chain carries TRBV19 and TRBJ2-5, with 14 bases identical to TRBD2. The sequence was obtained from a woman aged 40 to 49 in good health and CMV-seronegative. Sequenced material: PBMCs. In nucleotides, the CDR3 is TGTGCCAGTTCAGGACTAGCGGGAGGCCAAGAGACCCAGTACTTC. Its translation is CASSGLAGGQETQYF.